The next 25 T cell receptor beta chains were all read from a single sample in a study of blood T cells in healthy people across ages. Primed by a sample-barcoded 5' primer and a J-beta primer mix, a second PCR proceeded for 7 to 11 cycles. TCRdb independently ran MiXCR on the 5' RACE reads; one entry per CDR3 protein. The profile shows some 1,000,000 distinct CDR3 sequences, under 30% of them singletons. The sample was also reused in another study, on T cells of mothers and their children.

The material sequenced was blood. All receptors derive from a girl aged 2-10 years in good health.

This clonotype was seen a few times. The CDR3 bases are TGCAGCGCATACGGACAAACTGCCTACGAGCAGTACTTC. Amino acid sequence: CSAYGQTAYEQYF. The J gene is TRBJ2-7, the V gene TRBV29-1, with D possibly TRBD1 on 5 matching bases. V gave up 7 bases and J gave up 2 bases, with 15 bases separating them. The CDR3 is 13 amino acids. The germline CDR1 and CDR2 sequences are SQVTM and ANQGSEA.

This clonotype has just a few counts. The chain links TRBV4-1 to TRBJ2-7; TRBD2 aligns across 10 bases. The CDR3 is 15 amino acids. V dropped 4 bases and J dropped 0; count of bases not matched to a gene: 3. The germline V gene has CDR1 MGHRA and CDR2 YSYEKL. CDR3 sequence: CASSRSSGSSYEQYF. CDR3 in DNA: TGCGCCAGCAGCCGGTCTAGCGGGAGCTCCTACGAGCAGTACTTC.

A single count supports this clonotype. This chain uses TRBV12-3 or TRBV12-4 with TRBJ2-5; 14 nucleotides match TRBD2. After removal of 8 bases from V and 3 bases from J, the junction contained 5 bases not matched to a gene. The CDR3 totals 15 residues. CDR3 residues: CASGETSGGEETQYF. CDR3 DNA sequence: TGTGCCAGCGGTGAGACTAGCGGGGGGGAAGAGACCCAGTACTTC.

This clonotype appeared a few times. The chain employs TRBV14 and TRBJ2-1; maybe TRBD1 (6 bases). This CDR3 comprises 17 residues. The germline V gene has CDR1 SGHDN and CDR2 FVKESK. With 1 base removed from V and 9 bases from J, the gap between germline ends came to 22 bases. The CDR3 is CASSQVKFFPGGGEQFF. CDR3 in DNA: TGTGCCAGCAGCCAAGTTAAATTCTTTCCTGGGGGCGGTGAGCAGTTCTTC.

V gene TRBV28 combines with J gene TRBJ2-1; D might be TRBD1 (6 bases). The J call may not be correct, given that the DNA end is closer to TRBJ2-7. The CDR3 runs to 13 residues. Germline CDR1 and CDR2: MDHEN and SYDVKM. The CDR3 region is CASTRGESYEQYF. CDR3 nucleotide sequence: TGTGCCAGCACCAGGGGCGAATCGTACGAGCAGTACTTC.

The rearrangement uses TRBV7-9 and TRBJ2-5; D is uncertain. The length of the CDR3 is 15 residues. CDR1 SEHNR and CDR2 FQNEAQ come from the germline V gene (reference sequence). Trimming took 5 bases from V and 0 from J, leaving 13 bases between them. The CDR3 loop reads CASSPPARHQETQYF. DNA for the CDR3: TGTGCCAGCAGCCCTCCAGCACGCCACCAAGAGACCCAGTACTTC.

J is TRBJ2-3 and V is TRBV7-3, with 8 bases fitting TRBD2. With 5 bases clipped from V and 6 bases from J, the junction kept 13 bases outside the gene matches. Looked up from germline, CDR1 is SGHTA and CDR2 is FQGTGA. The CDR3 is 16 residues long. The chain's CDR3 is CASSRTAAGGRDTQYF. In DNA form, the CDR3 reads TGTGCCAGCAGCCGAACGGCGGCGGGGGGACGGGATACGCAGTATTTT.

This clonotype came up a few times. V and J are TRBV29-1 and TRBJ2-1; D call uncertain. CDR1 and CDR2 from the germline V gene are SQVTM and ANQGSEA. The CDR3 sequence is 14 residues long. V lost 4 bases to trimming and J lost 0 bases, with 10 bases between them. CDR3: CSVASRSSYNEQFF. The CDR3 nucleotides read TGCAGCGTTGCTAGTCGGAGCTCCTACAATGAGCAGTTCTTC.

This chain connects TRBV29-1 to TRBJ2-1; D call uncertain. Trimming took off 4 bases at V and 0 bases at J, with 10 bases between the two ends. The CDR3 runs 14 residues. Germline assignment: CDR1 SQVTM and CDR2 ANQGSEA. The CDR3 spells CSVVAVSSYNEQFF. CDR3 sequence (DNA): TGCAGCGTTGTTGCGGTTAGCTCCTACAATGAGCAGTTCTTC.

This clonotype was counted a few times. The V and J genes are TRBV28 and TRBJ2-1, with 8 bases that match TRBD2. The trim removed 5 bases at V and 7 bases at J, leaving 10 bases unmatched. CDR3 length: 15 amino acids. Germline values: CDR1 MDHEN, CDR2 SYDVKM. The CDR3 bases are TGTGCCAGCAGTGGCCTGAGGACTAGCCCTAATGAGCAGTTCTTC. Translation gives CASSGLRTSPNEQFF.

This rearrangement joins TRBV6-4 to TRBJ2-1, with a weak D call TRBD2 (6 bases). Germline-derived CDR1 and CDR2 are MRHNA and SNTAGT. V was cut by 3 bases and J by 2 bases, with 11 bases left in between. The CDR3 totals 15 residues. The CDR3: CASSDTGEPYNEQFF. CDR3 nucleotides: TGTGCCAGCAGTGATACGGGAGAGCCCTACAATGAGCAGTTCTTC.

As DNA, the CDR3 is TGCGCCAGCAACACACAGGGCGAAGTTCAAGAGACCCAGTACTTC. Its protein product is CASNTQGEVQETQYF. The chain recombines TRBV5-1 with TRBJ2-5; D perhaps matches TRBD1 (6 bases). Germline CDR1 and CDR2: SGHRS and YFSETQ. Trimming shortened V by 6 bases and J by 2 bases, and 17 bases separated the two germline ends. The CDR3 has 15 residues.

The J gene is TRBJ2-3, the V gene TRBV11-2, with TRBD1 as a possible D gene (6 bases). Germline V gene data show CDR1 as SGHAT and CDR2 as FQNNGV. The CDR3 is 17 amino acids. Trimming shortened V by 1 base and J by 8 bases, and 22 bases separated the two germline ends. The CDR3 region has the DNA TGTGCCAGCAGCTTAGGAAGGGGGACAACGAAGCATGGTACGCAGTATTTT. Amino acid sequence: CASSLGRGTTKHGTQYF.

There are a few counts of this clonotype. The rearrangement joins TRBV29-1 to TRBJ1-2, with a possible D match to TRBD1 (5 bases). Germline loops: CDR1 SQVTM, CDR2 ANQGSEA. The CDR3 spans 12 residues. Trimming removed 4 bases from V and 8 bases from J, with 14 bases in between. CDR3 protein: CSVGLGLWGYTF. For the CDR3, the DNA is TGCAGCGTTGGTTTGGGACTTTGGGGCTACACCTTC.

Only a few counts were recorded for this clonotype. The chain uses TRBV29-1 and TRBJ2-3; D is unclear. Looked up from germline, CDR1 is SQVTM and CDR2 is ANQGSEA. This CDR3 contains 11 residues. V was cut by 2 bases and J by 6 bases, with 6 bases left in between. CDR3 amino acids: CSVEFGDTQYF. CDR3 DNA: TGCAGCGTTGAATTCGGGGATACGCAGTATTTT.

The genes are TRBV7-2 and TRBJ1-1; D ambiguous. From germline, CDR1 is SGHTA and CDR2 FQGNSA. This CDR3 has 13 residues. The V end lost 0 bases, the J end lost 14 bases, and 16 bases lay between the germline ends. The CDR3 protein is CASSLAEKPWMFF. The CDR3 DNA is TGTGCCAGCAGCTTAGCGGAGAAACCCTGGATGTTCTTT.

The chain combines TRBV7-9 with TRBJ2-7; 8 bases map to TRBD2. Trimming took 7 bases from V and 5 from J; bases not matched to a gene: 4. The CDR3 consists of 12 residues. Per germline, CDR1 SEHNR and CDR2 FQNEAQ (reference sequence). The CDR3 region is CASTPAGDEQYF. CDR3 sequence (DNA): TGTGCCAGCACTCCAGCGGGGGACGAGCAGTACTTC.

This chain joins TRBV5-1 and TRBJ2-5; D is ambiguous. This CDR3 has 14 amino acids. Germline assignment: CDR1 SGHRS and CDR2 YFSETQ. The V gene lost 4 bases and the J gene lost 1 base, with 11 bases spanning the gap. In DNA form, the CDR3 reads TGCGCCAGCAGCATAACTGGCCCCCAAGAGACCCAGTACTTC. Translating it yields CASSITGPQETQYF.

This clonotype was recorded a few times. The rearrangement uses TRBV20-1 and TRBJ2-5, with 9 bases identical to TRBD2. CDR3 length: 16 amino acids. The J segment lost 4 bases and the V segment lost 7 bases, leaving 16 bases of the junction unmatched. Germline values: CDR1 DFQATT, CDR2 SNEGSKA (reference sequence). The CDR3 region has the DNA TGCAGTGTAGGGAATCGCGGCGGGGGGGCCCCAGAGACCCAGTACTTC. Amino acid sequence: CSVGNRGGGAPETQYF.

This clonotype was counted only a few times. The chain links TRBV7-9 to TRBJ1-1; D remains ambiguous. Germline CDR1 SEHNR, CDR2 FQNEAQ (reference sequence). This CDR3 is built from 14 residues. Trimming pared 0 bases from V and 6 bases from J, leaving 11 bases between. CDR3 sequence (DNA): TGTGCCAGCAGCTTAGCGGTCTTCGAGGCTGAAGCTTTCTTT. This gives the protein CASSLAVFEAEAFF.

This clonotype was seen only a few times. The genes are TRBV7-8 and TRBJ2-5, with D tentatively TRBD2 (6 bases). The V gene lost 3 bases and the J gene lost 5 bases, with 25 bases spanning the gap. Germline loops: CDR1 SGHVS, CDR2 FQNEAQ. The CDR3 covers 18 residues. This chain's CDR3 is CASSFSRDSQGSGETQYF. The DNA for the CDR3 is TGTGCCAGCAGCTTCTCTCGGGACTCACAAGGGTCGGGGGAGACCCAGTACTTC.

The CDR3 nucleotides read TGCAGTGCTAGAGTTATCGGGACCGACCCTTATACGCAGTATTTT. This encodes CSARVIGTDPYTQYF. The chain uses TRBV20-1 and TRBJ2-3, with D possibly called TRBD1 or TRBD2 (5 bases each). The V gene lost 1 base and the J gene lost 7 bases, with 18 bases spanning the gap. Germline-derived CDR1 and CDR2 are DFQATT and SNEGSKA (reference sequence). The CDR3 spans 15 residues.

The chain joins TRBV12-3 or TRBV12-4 to TRBJ1-1, with D possibly TRBD1 on 5 matching bases. The CDR3 loop spans 15 amino acids. V was cut by 3 bases and J by 0 bases, with 11 bases left in between. The CDR3 sequence: CASSFLSGLNTEAFF. The CDR3 nucleotides read TGTGCCAGCAGTTTTCTTTCGGGGCTGAACACTGAAGCTTTCTTT.

On this clonotype: A junction boundary mismatches the germline segment, possibly from a read error. This sequence joins TRBV29-1 and TRBJ1-2, with D unclear. CDR1 and CDR2 (germline): SQVTM, ANQGSEA. The CDR3 is made up of 12 amino acids. CDR3 protein: CSAVGSSGPHFF. The CDR3 nucleotides are TGCAGCGCTGTAGGATCCTCCGGCCCCCATTTTTTC.

This clonotype was observed a handful of times. The chain links TRBV11-2 to TRBJ2-5; D not certain. Trimming cost V 1 base and J 6 bases, with 12 bases left between them. The germline V gene has CDR1 SGHAT and CDR2 FQNNGV. This CDR3 is built from 14 residues. The CDR3 reads CASSLGSGRQTQYF. The CDR3 DNA reads as TGTGCCAGCAGCTTAGGGTCAGGTCGGCAGACCCAGTACTTC.